This entry lists 6 T cell receptor beta chains sequenced from one sample in a study of regulatory T cells in long-lasting Graves disease. The time point: persistent/refractory GD, antithyroid drugs over 5 years with positive TRAb. PBMCs provided the RNA from which the TCR library was made. Sequencing libraries for TCR beta were prepared with iRepertoire HTBI primers and Arm-PCR of CDR3 regions. TCRdb processed the multiplex PCR reads anew with MiXCR; each CDR3 protein has one entry. The sample includes over 650,000 distinct CDR3 sequences, 25% to 30% of them seen just once. Specimen: peripheral blood mononuclear cells (PBMCs), collected when the disease was refractory, from a patient treated with antithyroid drugs. The source is a female donor with Graves disease.

The sample holds a few counts of this clonotype. The gene calls are TRBV24-1 and TRBJ1-2; D call uncertain. The CDR3 is made up of 15 amino acids. The germline V gene has CDR1 KGHDR and CDR2 SFDVKD. Between the trimmed V and J ends, which lost 3 bases and 2 bases, there was a span of 12 bases. The CDR3 region is CATSDTRDSNYGYTF. For the CDR3, the DNA is TGTGCCACCAGTGATACAAGGGATTCCAACTATGGCTACACCTTC.

This clonotype was counted only a few times. The genes are TRBV9 and TRBJ1-2, with D uncertain. CDR1 SGDLS and CDR2 YYNGEE come from the germline V gene. The V and J ends lost 3 bases and 4 bases respectively, with 13 bases between them. The CDR3 has 14 residues. CDR3 in DNA: TGTGCCAGCAGCGCCTCCCCGGGTACCTATGGCTACACCTTC. Protein: CASSASPGTYGYTF.

This clonotype has a handful of counts. The V call is TRBV27, the J call TRBJ1-2; 8 bases map to TRBD1. The CDR3 sequence is 13 residues long. Trimming cost V 7 bases and J 4 bases; bases outside gene matches: 5. Germline-derived CDR1 and CDR2 are MNHEY and SMNVEV (reference sequence). DNA for the CDR3: TGTGCCAGCAAAACAGGGGGGCCCTATGGCTACACCTTC. Translation gives CASKTGGPYGYTF.

This clonotype was counted only a few times. The CDR3 coding sequence is TGTGCCAGCAGCTCGATGACAGGGGGCAACACTGAAGCTTTCTTT. It translates to CASSSMTGGNTEAFF. This chain uses TRBV5-4 with TRBJ1-1; 10 bases are shared with TRBD1. Germline V CDR1 and CDR2: SGHNT, YYREEE (reference sequence). This CDR3 comprises 15 residues. The trim removed 3 bases at V and 2 bases at J, leaving 4 bases unmatched.

The chain links TRBV7-6 to TRBJ2-7; D gene ambiguous. Germline lookup yields CDR1 SGHVS and CDR2 FNYEAQ. V was shortened by 1 base and J by 3 bases, with 10 bases between the two germline ends. This CDR3 is built from 14 residues. CDR3 in amino acids: CASSLERANYEQYF. The CDR3 region has the DNA TGTGCCAGCAGCTTAGAAAGGGCCAACTACGAGCAGTACTTC.

The chain recombines TRBV5-5 with TRBJ1-1; no firm D call. V was trimmed by 7 bases and J by 2 bases, leaving 12 bases between them. Germline CDR1 and CDR2: SGHKS and YYEKEE (reference sequence). This CDR3 contains 13 residues. CDR3 nucleotide sequence: TGTGCCAGCGCAGTCCTCGGCAACACTGAAGCTTTCTTT. It is translated as CASAVLGNTEAFF.